The 20 T cell receptor beta chains reported below all come from one sample, sequenced in a study of T cells in Graves' hyperthyroidism and ophthalmopathy (dated by TCRdb to 2018 to 2020). The protocol used for the library was multiplex PCR. The sequencer listed for this sample is Illumina HiSeq 2000. The TCR beta CDR3 regions were amplified from RNA transcripts. For the first round of RT-PCR on the TCR CDR3, the HTBI primer set was used together with the Qiagen OneStep RT-PCR kit. The public reads were run again by TCRdb, first through fastp at Q25 and then through MiXCR, and only productive beta chains were kept. Each record represents a unique CDR3 protein, reported with the most common genes and DNA among its rows. The sample has fewer than 750,000 distinct CDR3 sequences on record, roughly 15% of them singletons. Of the sample, about an eighth falls within the top ten clones. The material sequenced was blood. All receptors come from a woman between 45 and 60 years old with Graves' ophthalmopathy.

This clonotype was counted ten times or more. The chain couples TRBV28 to TRBJ1-4; no firm D call. The CDR3 totals 14 residues. V gave up 2 bases and J gave up 8 bases, with 12 bases separating them. Germline lookup yields CDR1 MDHEN and CDR2 SYDVKM. The chain's CDR3 is CASSLPRAIEKLFF. The CDR3 bases are TGTGCCAGCAGTTTACCCCGGGCCATCGAAAAACTGTTTTTT.

The chain combines TRBV19 with TRBJ1-5, with 10 bases lining up with TRBD1. There are 15 residues in the CDR3. J gave up 5 bases and V 9 bases, and 10 bases lay outside the gene matches. Germline CDR1 reads LNHDA; CDR2 reads SQIVND (reference sequence). The CDR3 DNA sequence: TGTGCCAGCAAACGCGGGACAGGGGCCGATCAGCCCCAGCATTTT. Translating it yields CASKRGTGADQPQHF.

The J gene is TRBJ1-1, the V gene TRBV19, with D hard to call. Trimming left V 7 bases short and J 1 base short, with 10 bases between. The germline gives CDR1 LNHDA, CDR2 SQIVND (reference sequence). The CDR3 runs 13 residues. The CDR3 DNA is TGTGCCAGTAAAGGTAGCGGGAACACTGAAGCTTTCTTT. Its translation: CASKGSGNTEAFF. The whole variable domain, filled in from reference TRBV19 and TRBJ1-1, reads DGGITQSPKYLFRKEGQNVTLSCEQNLNHDAMYWYRQDPGQGLRLIYYSQIVNDFQKGDIAEGYSVSREKKESFPLTVTSAQKNPTAFYLCASKGSGNTEAFFGQGTRLTVV.

This clonotype was observed a few times. The chain combines TRBV6-5 with TRBJ2-7, with D perhaps matching TRBD1 (6 bases). The germline V gene has CDR1 MNHEY and CDR2 SVGAGI. V lost 2 bases to trimming and J lost 6 bases, with 14 bases between them. This CDR3 contains 14 residues. CDR3 sequence: CASSYQGKWGEQYF. The DNA for the CDR3 is TGTGCCAGCAGTTACCAGGGGAAATGGGGCGAGCAGTACTTC.

In its sample, this clonotype was seen many times. The junction and the germline gene differ at one end; a read error may be behind it. J is TRBJ2-1 and V is TRBV5-1; D is ambiguous. In germline, CDR1 is SGHRS, CDR2 YFSETQ. CDR3 size: 14 residues. The CDR3 loop is CASSLGQEYSEQFF. CDR3 DNA sequence: TGCGCCAGCAGCTTGGGGCAGGAATACAGTGAGCAGTTCTTC. The full variable domain, completed using reference TRBV5-1 and TRBJ2-1, is KAGVTQTPRYLIKTRGQQVTLSCSPISGHRSVSWYQQTPGQGLQFLFEYFSETQRNKGNFPGRFSGRQFSNSRSEMNVSTLELGDSALYLCASSLGQEYSEQFFGPGTRLTVL.

Only one count was recorded for this clonotype. The chain recombines TRBV5-1 with TRBJ2-5, with 7 nucleotides matching TRBD1. The CDR3 is 15 amino acids. V lost 7 bases, J lost 2 bases, and 11 bases stayed unmatched. The germline CDR1 and CDR2 sequences are SGHRS and YFSETQ. The CDR3 DNA reads TGCGCCAGCGGACTTCGACAGGGTGTTCAAGAGACCCAGTACTTC. Amino acids: CASGLRQGVQETQYF.

In its sample, this clonotype was seen many times. This rearrangement joins TRBV30 to TRBJ2-3, with D perhaps given as TRBD1 or TRBD2 (6 bases each). Looked up from germline, CDR1 is GTSNPN and CDR2 is SVGIG (reference sequence). CDR3 length: 11 amino acids. The germline V and J ends were trimmed by 5 bases and 10 bases, with 13 bases remaining between them. The CDR3 coding sequence is TGTGCCTGGTGGAGGGGGGATGCGCAGTATTTT. Translated: CAWWRGDAQYF.

The table lists this clonotype with a few counts. This sequence joins TRBV20-1 and TRBJ1-6; maybe TRBD1 (6 bases). Looked up from germline, CDR1 is DFQATT and CDR2 is SNEGSKA (reference sequence). The CDR3 length is 14 residues. The V end lost 5 bases, the J end lost 7 bases, and 15 bases lay between the germline ends. The CDR3 region is CSAQKGQRNSPLHF. In DNA form, the CDR3 reads TGCAGTGCTCAGAAAGGACAGCGCAATTCACCCCTCCACTTT.

This clonotype was detected many times. The V and J genes are TRBV27 and TRBJ2-1; 14 positions match TRBD2. V lost 4 bases, J lost 7 bases, and 3 bases stayed unmatched. This CDR3 has 15 residues. Germline lookup yields CDR1 MNHEY and CDR2 SMNVEV (reference sequence). This CDR3 is CASSSGLAGVNEQFF. DNA of the CDR3: TGTGCCAGCAGTTCGGGACTAGCGGGAGTGAATGAGCAGTTCTTC.

The chain combines TRBV12-3 or TRBV12-4 with TRBJ1-3; D gene unclear. Trimming pared 6 bases from V and 0 bases from J, leaving 12 bases between. The CDR3 consists of 15 residues. The CDR3, as DNA: TGTGCCAGCAGAATCGACGCCAGCTCTGGAAACACCATATATTTT. This gives the protein CASRIDASSGNTIYF.

This clonotype has just a few counts. The chain joins TRBV9 to TRBJ2-7; 7 positions agree with TRBD2. The trim removed 0 bases at V and 3 bases at J, leaving 6 bases unmatched. Germline V gives CDR1 SGDLS, CDR2 YYNGEE. The CDR3 is 15 residues long. DNA for the CDR3: TGTGCCAGCAGCGTAGACTGGACTAGAGGCTACGAGCAGTACTTC. Protein sequence: CASSVDWTRGYEQYF.

This clonotype has more than one count but fewer than ten. V and J are TRBV9 and TRBJ2-1; D unclear. Germline CDR1 is SGDLS and CDR2 is YYNGEE. There are 14 residues in the CDR3. V was cut by 0 bases and J by 6 bases, with 10 bases left in between. The CDR3 reads CASSVVWYPNEQFF. Written as DNA, the CDR3 is TGTGCCAGCAGCGTAGTCTGGTACCCCAATGAGCAGTTCTTC.

This chain uses TRBV29-1 with TRBJ2-7; D is uncertain. This CDR3 is built from 17 residues. Germline assignment: CDR1 SQVTM and CDR2 ANQGSEA. V was shortened by 0 bases and J by 0 bases, with 18 bases between the two germline ends. CDR3 nucleotides: TGCAGCGTTGAAGAGTATGGCTCTGGCGGACCCTCCTACGAGCAGTACTTC. It encodes CSVEEYGSGGPSYEQYF.

At least ten counts were recorded for this clonotype. At one end the junction does not follow the germline gene, possibly because of a read error. The chain uses TRBV5-1 and TRBJ2-2; no clear D gene. Germline V gives CDR1 SGHRS, CDR2 YFSETQ. The CDR3 extends over 14 amino acids. The CDR3 is CASSLRQNTGELFF. As DNA, the CDR3 is TGTGCCAGCAGCTTGCGACAGAACACCGGGGAGCTGTTTTTT. The whole variable domain, filled in from reference TRBV5-1 and TRBJ2-2, reads KAGVTQTPRYLIKTRGQQVTLSCSPISGHRSVSWYQQTPGQGLQFLFEYFSETQRNKGNFPGRFSGRQFSNSRSEMNVSTLELGDSALYLCASSLRQNTGELFFGEGSRLTVL.

This clonotype was picked up one time. This chain links TRBV28 with TRBJ2-1; unclear D gene. The CDR3 loop spans 18 amino acids. Germline V gene sequence: CDR1 MDHEN, CDR2 SYDVKM. V lost 8 bases and J 0 bases, leaving 23 bases between the germline ends. For the CDR3, the DNA is TGTGCCAGCTCACCAATCTTGGACCCACAGAGCTCCTACAATGAGCAGTTCTTC. Translation gives CASSPILDPQSSYNEQFF. The full variable domain, in which reference TRBV28 and TRBJ2-1 provide the parts outside the CDR3, is DVKVTQSSRYLVKRTGEKVFLECVQDMDHENMFWYRQDPGLGLRLIYFSYDVKMKEKGDIPEGYSVSREKKERFSLILESASTNQTSMYLCASSPILDPQSSYNEQFFGPGTRLTVL.

At least ten counts were recorded for this clonotype. The V and J genes are TRBV28 and TRBJ1-2; tentatively, D is TRBD1 (5 bases). The V end was cut by 3 bases, the J end by 0 bases, with 14 bases between. Germline-derived CDR1 and CDR2 are MDHEN and SYDVKM. The CDR3 is 16 amino acids. CDR3 protein: CASSFRDYRTNYGYTF. The CDR3 DNA reads as TGTGCCAGCAGTTTTCGGGATTACAGGACTAACTATGGCTACACCTTC.

There are many counts of this clonotype. The V gene is TRBV27, the J gene TRBJ2-7; no firm D call. Trimming shortened V by 3 bases and J by 7 bases, and 4 bases separated the two germline ends. This CDR3 is built from 10 residues. Per germline, CDR1 MNHEY and CDR2 SMNVEV (reference sequence). The CDR3 spells CASSFPEQYF. The CDR3 DNA is TGTGCCAGCAGTTTCCCAGAGCAGTACTTC.

This clonotype was counted only a few times. The rearrangement uses TRBV28 and TRBJ2-2; possible D gene TRBD1, 5 bases. There are 13 residues in the CDR3. Germline V CDR1 and CDR2: MDHEN, SYDVKM. V dropped 5 bases and J dropped 5 bases, with 9 bases sitting between them. CDR3 sequence: CASSDRQTGELFF. The CDR3 DNA sequence: TGTGCCAGCAGTGACCGACAGACCGGGGAGCTGTTTTTT.

This clonotype came up many times. The J gene is TRBJ2-2, the V gene TRBV6-1; TRBD1 matches at 8 bases. Germline V gives CDR1 MNHNS, CDR2 SASEGT. The CDR3 loop spans 18 amino acids. V shed 2 bases and J 6 bases; nucleotides not matched to a gene: 14. CDR3 region: CASSENPLAGGWAGELFF. CDR3 coding DNA: TGTGCCAGCAGTGAAAACCCCTTGGCAGGGGGCTGGGCCGGGGAGCTGTTTTTT.

This clonotype was recorded many times. V is TRBV6-2 or TRBV6-3 and J is TRBJ2-1; 12 bases map to TRBD2. Germline lookup yields CDR1 MNHEY and CDR2 SVGEGT. CDR3 length equals 16 residues. Unmatched junction bases numbered 3, after V lost 2 bases and J lost 4 bases. DNA of the CDR3: TGTGCCAGCAGTTACCAACTAGCGGGGGGTTACAATGAGCAGTTCTTC. It is translated as CASSYQLAGGYNEQFF.